The clone carrying this TCR beta chain was counted many times. Researchers tagged individual cDNA molecules with unique molecular identifiers. TCRdb re-called the 5' RACE reads through MiXCR, storing one row per CDR3 protein. The table has 35,000 to 45,000 distinct CDR3 sequences, less than 7% seen once. The data originate from a study of early T cells in non-severe SARS-CoV-2 infection. Study background: The study sequenced bulk RNA from unsorted whole blood, with chains unpaired.

This CDR3 is 15 amino acids long. The V and J ends lost 1 base and 2 bases respectively, with 14 bases between them. Looked up from germline, CDR1 is GTSNPN and CDR2 is SVGIG (reference sequence). The sequenced sample consisted of whole blood. The receptor's source is an adult who was a healthcare worker with PCR-confirmed SARS-CoV-2 infection or an uninfected control (not recorded which). This chain uses TRBV30 with TRBJ1-2; D not certain. The CDR3 DNA is TGTGCCTGGAGTGATGCTGGGTCTCGGAACTATGGCTACACCTTC. It yields the protein CAWSDAGSRNYGYTF.